These 15 T cell receptor beta chains share one sample of origin, sequenced in a study of shared clonotypes between healthy human individuals. Measured with immunoSEQ multiplex PCR; TCRdb has only the in-frame clones, and not every one. Here the sample spans 1,400,000 or so clones, just under 99% being singletons. The sample taken for sequencing was naive CD4+ T cells sorted from blood. Subset specified: CD45RA+ positively selected. Every receptor here comes from a man aged 25-45 years in good health.

V and J are TRBV6-5 and TRBJ1-1; no definite D call. Looked up from germline, CDR1 is MNHEY and CDR2 is SVGAGI. The CDR3 runs to 14 residues. Trimming removed 0 bases at V and 4 bases at J, with 9 bases between. CDR3 residues: CASSYSKLSTEAFF. The CDR3 nucleotides are TGTGCCAGCAGTTACTCGAAACTAAGCACTGAAGCTTTCTTT.

V usage is TRBV5-1 and J usage is TRBJ2-7; D gene unclear. The CDR3 is made up of 16 amino acids. The germline gives CDR1 SGHRS, CDR2 YFSETQ. V was shortened by 0 bases and J by 0 bases, with 13 bases between the two germline ends. The CDR3 coding sequence is TGCGCCAGCAGCTTGGGAACCCTGATGAGCTCCTACGAGCAGTACTTC. This encodes CASSLGTLMSSYEQYF.

This chain uses TRBV19 with TRBJ2-1, with D perhaps matching TRBD2 (6 bases). Germline-derived CDR1 and CDR2 are LNHDA and SQIVND (reference sequence). V lost 7 bases and J lost 3, with 19 bases in between. This CDR3 has 16 residues. The CDR3 nucleotides read TGTGCCAGTAAAATCCCTGGAGCGGGCCTCTACAATGAGCAGTTCTTC. This translates into CASKIPGAGLYNEQFF.

The rearrangement uses TRBV14 and TRBJ2-3; D is perhaps TRBD1 or TRBD2 (6 bases each). Germline assignment: CDR1 SGHDN and CDR2 FVKESK. The ends were cut back, 4 bases at V and 4 bases at J, with 15 bases in the middle. The CDR3 is 15 amino acids. The CDR3 sequence: CASSPYRGLADTQYF. The CDR3 coding sequence is TGTGCCAGCAGCCCTTACCGGGGGCTCGCAGATACGCAGTATTTT.

V is TRBV25-1 and J is TRBJ1-2; perhaps TRBD1 as D (5 bases). The CDR3 length is 15 residues. Trimming stripped 2 bases from V and 5 bases from J, with 15 bases between. Germline assignment: CDR1 MGHDK and CDR2 SYGVNS. Here the CDR3 reads CASSEGAPGGYGYTF. DNA of the CDR3: TGTGCCAGCAGTGAAGGGGCCCCGGGGGGATATGGCTACACCTTC.

V is TRBV28 and J is TRBJ2-5; D unclear. Germline lookup yields CDR1 MDHEN and CDR2 SYDVKM. There are 11 residues in the CDR3. The V end was cut by 7 bases, the J end by 7 bases, with 10 bases between. The CDR3 reads CASNPLWTQYF. The CDR3 coding sequence is TGTGCCAGCAACCCTCTTTGGACCCAGTACTTC.

This sequence joins TRBV27 and TRBJ1-1, with 7 nucleotides matching TRBD1. The germline CDR1 and CDR2 sequences are MNHEY and SMNVEV (reference sequence). J lost 7 bases, V lost 6 bases, and 8 bases had no gene match. The CDR3 length is 13 residues. CDR3 sequence: CASRRTGTLEAFF. The CDR3 bases are TGTGCCAGCAGACGGACAGGAACCCTTGAAGCTTTCTTT.

The CDR3 DNA sequence: TGTGCCAGCAGCGTAGCTTCTAGCGGGGAGAATACGCAGTATTTT. It encodes CASSVASSGENTQYF. J is TRBJ2-3 and V is TRBV9, with TRBD2 identical over 9 bases. Germline CDR1 and CDR2: SGDLS and YYNGEE. V lost 0 bases to trimming and J lost 7 bases; unmatched junction nucleotides: 6. This CDR3 spans 15 amino acids.

V is TRBV7-8 and J is TRBJ2-7; 8 nucleotides match TRBD1. The germline gives CDR1 SGHVS, CDR2 FQNEAQ. V was pared by 4 bases and J by 5 bases, with 7 bases of the junction left unmatched. The CDR3 contains 14 residues. The CDR3, as DNA: TGTGCCAGCAGCTCCGACAGGGGTGGGGACGAGCAGTACTTC. It translates to CASSSDRGGDEQYF.

This chain connects TRBV18 to TRBJ2-3; D tentatively fits TRBD1 or TRBD2 (6 bases each). Germline CDR1 KGHSH, CDR2 LQKENI. Between the trimmed V and J ends, which lost 1 base and 5 bases, there was a span of 16 bases. The CDR3 is 16 amino acids. CDR3 DNA sequence: TGTGCCAGCTCACCACAAATAGGAGGGGGAATAGATACGCAGTATTTT. It translates to CASSPQIGGGIDTQYF.

V is TRBV28 and J is TRBJ1-5; D is unclear. Germline V gene sequence: CDR1 MDHEN, CDR2 SYDVKM. This CDR3 is built from 13 residues. Trimming pared 10 bases from V and 0 bases from J, leaving 10 bases between. In DNA, the CDR3 is TGTGCCATCTCACCTTATAGCAATCAGCCCCAGCATTTT. This codes for CAISPYSNQPQHF.

J is TRBJ1-1 and V is TRBV7-2, with 7 bases identical to TRBD1. Trimming took 0 bases from V and 0 from J; bases not matched to a gene: 4. Per germline, CDR1 SGHTA and CDR2 FQGNSA. The CDR3 has 16 residues. The CDR3 region is CASSLAGQPMNTEAFF. The CDR3 DNA is TGTGCCAGCAGCTTAGCGGGACAGCCAATGAACACTGAAGCTTTCTTT.

The V and J genes are TRBV7-2 and TRBJ2-3; D is uncertain. The V end was cut by 2 bases, the J end by 4 bases, with 7 bases between. CDR3 size: 13 residues. Per germline, CDR1 SGHTA and CDR2 FQGNSA. The CDR3 bases are TGTGCCAGCAGCTTAACCCCCGCAGATACGCAGTATTTT. Protein sequence: CASSLTPADTQYF.

As to this clone: Other DNA sequences in the sample encode the same CDR3. The J gene is TRBJ2-1, the V gene TRBV7-6, with 8 positions matching TRBD2. The V gene's germline CDR1 is SGHVS and CDR2 FNYEAQ. This CDR3 is built from 15 residues. V was pared by 1 base and J by 3 bases, with 2 bases of the junction left unmatched. The CDR3 DNA is TGTGCCAGCAGCTTAGTGGCGGGAGGCTACAATGAGCAGTTCTTC. Translation gives CASSLVAGGYNEQFF. The full variable domain, its missing parts supplied by reference TRBV7-6 and TRBJ2-1, is GAGVSQSPRYKVTKRGQDVALRCDPISGHVSLYWYRQALGQGPEFLTYFNYEAQQDKSGLPNDRFSAERPEGSISTLTIQRTEQRDSAMYRCASSLVAGGYNEQFFGPGTRLTVL.

The chain carries TRBV27 and TRBJ1-5, with TRBD1 matching over 10 bases. Trimming took 0 bases from V and 5 from J; bases not matched to a gene: 4. The CDR3 totals 16 residues. The germline CDR1 and CDR2 sequences are MNHEY and SMNVEV (reference sequence). The CDR3 loop is CASSLSGTGVYQPQHF. The DNA of the CDR3 is TGTGCCAGCAGTTTATCCGGGACAGGGGTCTATCAGCCCCAGCATTTT.